The clone carrying this T cell receptor beta chain was observed a handful of times. Its antigen is still unknown. Combining a sample-barcoded 5' primer with a J-beta primer mix, a second PCR ran for roughly 7 to 11 cycles. Each TCR beta cDNA got a 12-nucleotide random molecular identifier. TCRdb called the 5' RACE reads again in MiXCR, with one record for every CDR3 protein. The sample records under 1 million distinct CDR3 sequences, approximately 48% being singletons. The sample comes from a study of blood T cells in healthy people across ages. Findings and limits, study-wide: Unsorted PBMCs prevented conclusive naive versus antigen-experienced comparison.

Sequencing used blood. The TCR was taken from a man aged 55 to 70 in good health.

CDR3: CASSQGLAGFDEQFF. The CDR3 DNA reads TGCGCCAGCAGCCAAGGACTAGCGGGGTTCGATGAGCAGTTCTTC. This chain links TRBV4-1 with TRBJ2-1; 11 nucleotides agree with TRBD2. The V gene end was trimmed by 1 base and the J gene end by 8 bases; junction bases not matched to a gene: 4. CDR3 length equals 15 residues. Looked up from germline, CDR1 is MGHRA and CDR2 is YSYEKL.